This T cell receptor (beta chain) was documented in a study of OX40 agonist ivuxolimab in advanced cancers. CDR1 and CDR2 (germline): MNHEY, SMNVEV (reference sequence). This CDR3 has 22 amino acids. V lost 0 bases, J lost 4 bases, and 19 bases stayed unmatched. Assay: immunoSEQ multiplex PCR; the TCRdb copy retains only in-frame clones and omits some. The profile shows around 80,000 clones, approximately 89% of them singletons. The sequences come from CD4+ or CD8+ T cells sorted from blood, collected in a trial of the OX40 agonist ivuxolimab. The chain uses TRBV27 and TRBJ2-3; 13 nucleotides agree with TRBD2. The origin of this receptor is an adult with an advanced solid tumor such as melanoma, head and neck, liver or kidney cancer. The CDR3 DNA reads TGTGCCAGCAGTTTATCCCGCTGGACTAGCGGGAGACAAAAAGTAGAGTCAGATACGCAGTATTTT. This sequence encodes CASSLSRWTSGRQKVESDTQYF.